A selection of T cell receptor beta chains follows, all from one sample in a study of early T cells in non-severe SARS-CoV-2 infection. MiXCR, applied by TCRdb to the 5' RACE reads, yields one record per CDR3 protein. This table holds more than 45,000 distinct CDR3 sequences, around 12% found once. Sample: whole blood. Source of these receptors: an adult who was a healthcare worker with PCR-confirmed SARS-CoV-2 infection or an uninfected control (not recorded which). Both conserved end residues are part of each CDR3. The D gene is left open where the match is weak. Some rows have no size entry. The others give once, few or many, or a class for an expanded clone.

d_gene | abundance | j_gene | v_gene | CDR3aa | CDR3nt
TRBD2 | few | TRBJ2-7 | TRBV12-3/TRBV12-4 | CASSLGLARYEQYF | TGTGCCAGCAGTTTGGGACTAGCGCGCTACGAGCAGTACTTC
TRBD1 | NA | TRBJ2-2 | TRBV5-4 | CASSRDSTNTGELFF | TGTGCCAGCAGCCGGGACAGCACGAACACCGGGGAGCTGTTTTTT
NA | few | TRBJ2-5 | TRBV28 | CASSLRPQETQYF | TGTGCCAGCAGTTTACGACCACAAGAGACCCAGTACTTC
NA | few | TRBJ1-5 | TRBV12-3/TRBV12-4 | CASSFVRQPQHF | TGTGCCAGCAGTTTTGTCAGACAGCCCCAGCATTTT
NA | many | TRBJ2-3 | TRBV15 | CATSPRDNSLNTQYF | TGTGCCACCAGCCCCCGGGACAACTCCCTCAATACGCAGTATTTT
TRBD2 | many | TRBJ2-1 | TRBV10-3 | CAISGPQAGGPSNEQFF | TGTGCCATCAGTGGACCCCAGGCGGGAGGGCCCTCCAATGAGCAGTTCTTC
TRBD1 | NA | TRBJ2-3 | TRBV29-1 | CSAAQGSTDTQYF | TGCAGCGCCGCACAGGGGAGCACAGATACGCAGTATTTT
TRBD2 | few | TRBJ2-3 | TRBV3-1 | CASSQGGGLDTQYF | TGTGCCAGCAGCCAGGGCGGGGGACTGGATACGCAGTATTTT
TRBD2 | many | TRBJ2-2 | TRBV5-1 | CASSLGRSSGRMDTGELFF | TGCGCCAGCAGCTTGGGGCGCTCTAGCGGGAGAATGGACACCGGGGAGCTGTTTTTT
NA | NA | TRBJ2-5 | TRBV20-1 | CSAVGGLQETQYF | TGCAGTGCGGTGGGGGGCCTCCAAGAGACCCAGTACTTC
TRBD2 | NA | TRBJ2-1 | TRBV27 | CASSLNPGTSFYEQFF | TGTGCCAGCAGTTTAAACCCCGGGACTAGTTTCTATGAGCAGTTCTTC
NA | many | TRBJ1-6 | TRBV6-5 | CASSYSSGPGSPLHF | TGTGCCAGCAGTTACTCGTCGGGACCCGGTTCACCCCTCCACTTT
TRBD2 | few | TRBJ2-1 | TRBV20-1 | CSARDWLAGGGYNEQFF | TGCAGTGCTAGAGATTGGCTAGCGGGAGGAGGTTACAATGAGCAGTTCTTC
TRBD2 | few | TRBJ2-7 | TRBV3-1 | CASSRGLANYEQYF | TGTGCCAGCAGCCGGGGACTAGCGAACTACGAGCAGTACTTC
NA | many | TRBJ2-2 | TRBV7-8 | CASKSSTNTGELFF | TGTGCCAGCAAAAGCAGCACGAACACCGGGGAGCTGTTTTTT
NA | NA | TRBJ2-5 | TRBV28 | CASSWSDAETQYF | TGTGCCAGCAGTTGGTCCGATGCCGAGACCCAGTACTTC
TRBD2 | NA | TRBJ2-3 | TRBV10-3 | CATANLAGVPDTQYF | TGTGCCACCGCGAATCTAGCGGGAGTCCCGGATACGCAGTATTTT
TRBD2 | many | TRBJ2-1 | TRBV5-1 | CATSREGSSYNEQFF | TGCGCCACCAGCAGGGAGGGCAGCTCCTACAATGAGCAGTTCTTC
NA | NA | TRBJ2-1 | TRBV12-3/TRBV12-4 | CASLSYNEQFF | TGTGCCAGCCTCTCATACAATGAGCAGTTCTTC
TRBD1 | many | TRBJ1-1 | TRBV4-2 | CASSQEEQGRHRPLNTEAFF | TGTGCCAGCAGCCAAGAAGAACAGGGGCGACACCGACCTTTGAACACTGAAGCTTTCTTT
TRBD2 | few | TRBJ2-1 | TRBV30 | CAWSASGRYNEQFF | TGTGCCTGGAGTGCTAGCGGGAGGTACAATGAGCAGTTCTTC
NA | few | TRBJ1-1 | TRBV21-1 | CASSRVGRTEAFF | TGTGCCAGCAGCAGGGTAGGACGCACTGAAGCTTTCTTT
NA | many | TRBJ1-6 | TRBV9 | CASSVEGPEYSPLHF | TGTGCCAGCAGCGTAGAAGGGCCGGAGTATTCACCCCTCCACTTT
TRBD2 | many | TRBJ2-5 | TRBV30 | CAWSRLAGETQYF | TGTGCCTGGAGTCGACTAGCGGGAGAGACCCAGTACTTC
TRBD2 | NA | TRBJ2-7 | TRBV5-4 | CASSSRLAGTNEQYF | TGTGCCAGCAGCTCTCGCCTAGCGGGAACTAACGAGCAGTACTTC